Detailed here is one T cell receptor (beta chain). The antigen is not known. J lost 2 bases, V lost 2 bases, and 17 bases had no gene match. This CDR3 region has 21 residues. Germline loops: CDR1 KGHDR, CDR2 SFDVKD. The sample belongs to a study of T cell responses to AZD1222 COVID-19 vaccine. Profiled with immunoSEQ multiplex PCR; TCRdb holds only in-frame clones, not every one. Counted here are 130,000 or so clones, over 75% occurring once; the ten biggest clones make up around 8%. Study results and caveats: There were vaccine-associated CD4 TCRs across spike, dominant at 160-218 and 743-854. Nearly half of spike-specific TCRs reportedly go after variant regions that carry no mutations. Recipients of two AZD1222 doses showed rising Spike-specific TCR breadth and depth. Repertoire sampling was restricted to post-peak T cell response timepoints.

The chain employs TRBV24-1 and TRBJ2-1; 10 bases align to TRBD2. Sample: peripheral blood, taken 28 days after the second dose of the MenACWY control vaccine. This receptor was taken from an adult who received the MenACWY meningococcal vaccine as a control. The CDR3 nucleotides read TGTGCCACCAGTGATTCGACTCCGGGGCTAGCGGGGGACTTCGCCTACAATGAGCAGTTCTTC. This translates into CATSDSTPGLAGDFAYNEQFF.